A single sample is the source of the 7 T cell receptor beta chains below, sequenced in a study of blood T cell repertoires in COVID-19. Sequencing was performed with immunoSEQ multiplex PCR; in TCRdb, only in-frame clones are kept and a portion is missing. The sample records 200,000 or so clones, roughly 80% being singletons. Specimen: peripheral blood. These receptors were obtained from a man in his sixties with COVID-19, enrolled during active disease.

The CDR3 DNA sequence: TGTGCCAGCAGCCGGCCGGGACAGATCAATCAGCCCCAGCATTTT. Its translation is CASSRPGQINQPQHF. The chain links TRBV7-9 to TRBJ1-5; 7 nucleotides align to TRBD1. The CDR3 has 15 amino acids. Germline lookup yields CDR1 SEHNR and CDR2 FQNEAQ (reference sequence). J lost 3 bases, V lost 5 bases, and 7 bases had no gene match.

The chain is built from TRBV5-8 and TRBJ1-5; maybe TRBD1 (6 bases). Germline assignment: CDR1 SGHTS and CDR2 YDEGEE. Trimming took off 2 bases at V and 2 bases at J, with 11 bases between the two ends. The CDR3 length is 15 residues. CDR3 DNA: TGTGCCAGCAGCTTTACAGGGTGGGGCAATCAGCCCCAGCATTTT. Its protein is CASSFTGWGNQPQHF.

The rearrangement joins TRBV29-1 to TRBJ1-1, with D perhaps TRBD1 (6 bases). V was trimmed by 7 bases and J by 2 bases, leaving 11 bases between them. Germline CDR1 and CDR2: SQVTM and ANQGSEA. The CDR3 sequence is 12 residues long. Here the CDR3 DNA reads TGCAGCGGCCAACAGGGAAACACTGAAGCTTTCTTT. Encoded protein: CSGQQGNTEAFF.

The chain uses TRBV25-1 and TRBJ1-2, with D unclear. Germline V lookup: CDR1 MGHDK, CDR2 SYGVNS. The CDR3 runs to 12 residues. V was shortened by 3 bases and J by 8 bases, with 10 bases between the two germline ends. The CDR3 nucleotides read TGTGCCAGCAGTGAGGTACCGGGAGGCTACACCTTC. This gives the protein CASSEVPGGYTF.

The rearrangement joins TRBV20-1 to TRBJ1-5, with 8 nucleotides matching TRBD1. CDR3 length equals 15 residues. The trim removed 3 bases at V and 7 bases at J, leaving 11 bases unmatched. Germline values: CDR1 DFQATT, CDR2 SNEGSKA (reference sequence). The CDR3 DNA follows: TGCAGTGCTAGTCGACAGGGGACCTTCGGGCAGCCCCAGCATTTT. Its translation is CSASRQGTFGQPQHF.

This chain joins TRBV28 and TRBJ1-5; D call uncertain. The CDR3 loop spans 14 amino acids. Trimming pared 6 bases from V and 3 bases from J, leaving 12 bases between. The germline CDR1 and CDR2 sequences are MDHEN and SYDVKM. DNA for the CDR3: TGTGCCAGCAGAGAGGGCTTATCCAATCAGCCCCAGCATTTT. Its translation: CASREGLSNQPQHF. The complete variable domain, with remaining parts taken from reference TRBV28 and TRBJ1-5, reads DVKVTQSSRYLVKRTGEKVFLECVQDMDHENMFWYRQDPGLGLRLIYFSYDVKMKEKGDIPEGYSVSREKKERFSLILESASTNQTSMYLCASREGLSNQPQHFGDGTRLSIL.

This clone was seen a handful of times. This chain connects TRBV4-1 to TRBJ1-2; TRBD1 aligns across 7 bases. Germline V CDR1 and CDR2: MGHRA, YSYEKL. The CDR3 loop spans 14 amino acids. V was pared by 4 bases and J by 4 bases, with 6 bases of the junction left unmatched. The chain's CDR3 is CASSPQDRSYGYTF. The CDR3 nucleotides read TGCGCCAGCAGCCCTCAGGACAGGTCCTATGGCTACACCTTC.